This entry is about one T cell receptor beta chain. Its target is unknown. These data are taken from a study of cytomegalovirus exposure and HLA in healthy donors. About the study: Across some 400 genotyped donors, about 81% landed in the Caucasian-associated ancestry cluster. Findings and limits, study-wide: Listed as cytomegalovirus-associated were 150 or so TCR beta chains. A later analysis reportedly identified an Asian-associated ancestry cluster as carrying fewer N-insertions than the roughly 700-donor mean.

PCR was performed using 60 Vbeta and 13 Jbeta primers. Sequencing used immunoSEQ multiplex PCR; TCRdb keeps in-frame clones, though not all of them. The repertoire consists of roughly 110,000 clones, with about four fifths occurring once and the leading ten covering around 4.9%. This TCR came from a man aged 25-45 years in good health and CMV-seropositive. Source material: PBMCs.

Written as DNA, the CDR3 is TGTGCCAGCAGTGAGCCGAGGTCCGGAAACACCATATATTTT. Its protein product is CASSEPRSGNTIYF. J is TRBJ1-3 and V is TRBV2; the D is unclear. The CDR3 is 14 amino acids. V gave up 3 bases and J gave up 4 bases, with 10 bases separating them. Germline CDR1 SNHLY, CDR2 FYNNEI.